This note documents a single T cell receptor beta chain sequence. This sample stems from a study of blood T cell repertoires in COVID-19. Study context: There were acute and convalescent COVID-19 samples, and they came from the United States, Italy and Spain. PBMCs, B-cell-depleted T cells, or T cells provided the cDNA or gDNA that made up the material.

Germline CDR1 is SGHRS and CDR2 is YFSETQ. V was pared by 4 bases and J by 5 bases, with 12 bases of the junction left unmatched. The CDR3 extends over 15 amino acids. Measured with immunoSEQ multiplex PCR; TCRdb has only the in-frame clones, and not every one. The sample gives around 350,000 clones, around 90% of which show up once; about 3% is in the top ten. Sequenced input: peripheral blood. The receptor's source is a human donor in a cohort sampled during active COVID-19. This sequence joins TRBV5-1 and TRBJ2-7, with 7 bases matching TRBD1. CDR3 in DNA: TGCGCCAGCAGCACGAGGACAGGCCCAGGTGACGAGCAGTACTTC. The encoded protein is CASSTRTGPGDEQYF. Complete variable domain (other parts from reference TRBV5-1 and TRBJ2-7): KAGVTQTPRYLIKTRGQQVTLSCSPISGHRSVSWYQQTPGQGLQFLFEYFSETQRNKGNFPGRFSGRQFSNSRSEMNVSTLELGDSALYLCASSTRTGPGDEQYFGPGTRLTVT.